This T cell receptor beta chain originates from a study of follicular helper T cells after annual influenza vaccination. The CDR3 totals 13 residues. Germline lookup yields CDR1 SNHLY and CDR2 FYNNEI. Trimming shortened V by 8 bases and J by 5 bases, and 15 bases separated the two germline ends. Libraries were prepared by immunoSEQ multiplex PCR; TCRdb keeps only in-frame clonotypes and omits some of them. Here the sample spans about 2,700 clones, under 85% being singletons. This clone was counted a single time. Time point here: 2014-2015 season, pre-vaccination. Community-dwelling subjects without influenza vaccination in the prior 6 months were enrolled.

The source of this sequence is an adult who received the influenza vaccine. The starting material was CXCR5+ CD38- circulating T follicular helper cells from blood, obtained on the day of influenza vaccination. Noted subset: circulating Tfh, non-naive CD4+CXCR5+PD-1+ (ICOS+CD38+ or ICOS-CD38-). This chain joins TRBV2 and TRBJ2-5; D unresolved. The CDR3 nucleotides read TGTGCCAGCGCCAGGCCTAGTTGGGAGACCCAGTACTTC. It specifies CASARPSWETQYF.